Described below is a single T cell receptor (beta chain) sequence and its context. Its cognate antigen is unknown. This CDR3 is 17 amino acids long. V lost 4 bases and J lost 9; bases outside the gene matches: 15. Germline V gene data show CDR1 as SGHTA and CDR2 as FQGNSA. This sample was taken from a study of cytomegalovirus exposure and HLA in healthy donors. The study, taken as a whole, reports: Among donors in an Asian-associated ancestry cluster, a later analysis reportedly found fewer N-insertions than the roughly 730-donor mean. A highly shared variant cluster was judged a likely technical artifact. The authors excluded some V segments, including TRBV6-2 and TRBV6-3, as indistinguishable.

The PCR ran on 60 Vbeta and 13 Jbeta primers. Repertoires were generated with immunoSEQ multiplex PCR, while TCRdb's copy carries only in-frame clones and drops some. The sample is made up of more than 70,000 clones, and the top ten hold under 1.5% of it. Material: PBMCs. The receptor was derived from a woman aged 60-75 years in good health and CMV-seronegative. The chain couples TRBV7-2 to TRBJ2-1; 10 bases agree with TRBD2. As DNA, the CDR3 is TGTGCCAGCAGCTCACTTAGGGTTCTAGCGGGAGAAGGTGAGCAGTTCTTC. It translates to CASSSLRVLAGEGEQFF.